This T cell receptor beta chain was profiled in a study of cytomegalovirus exposure and HLA in healthy donors (dated by TCRdb to 2017 to 2019). For the wider study: According to an earlier analysis of several hundred of the donors, about 170 million T cells yielded 90 million to 130 million unique TCR beta sequences and 276 Gb of sequence data. Roughly 310 gigabases of sequencing data and approximately 80 million unique TCR sequences were included in an early release covering several hundred HLA-typed donors. The genetic ancestry cluster associated with self-reported Caucasian donors included over 65% of the roughly 400 genotyped donors. The study aimed to test whether signatures of past pathogen exposure could be identified by cataloging public T cell receptors. The study used immunosequencing to profile the T cell repertoires of around 600 subjects and linked those repertoires to cytomegalovirus serostatus. A separate validation cohort of 100 to 150 different subjects was used in addition to the 666-subject first cohort. High-throughput TCR immunosequencing, statistical association of individual TCRs with disease status, and machine learning were combined to predict cytomegalovirus infection status. A later analysis re-analyzed previously published TCR beta repertoires from 500 to 700 donors and added high-resolution HLA genotyping to study TCR occurrence patterns. The later analysis used no new phenotypic data to find candidate immune exposures, relying instead on TCR beta sequences and their occurrence across donors. To decide whether each TCR beta V gene segment behaved as functional or pseudogenic, an earlier analysis of over 500 of the donors relied on high-throughput TCR beta sequencing. Donor age, sex, ethnicity and CMV serostatus were compiled alongside the repertoire data. A later genetic analysis took genome-wide SNP genotypes for about 65% of the roughly 670 donors and used that subset as a discovery cohort. All discovery cohort repertoires had been generated on a single sequencing platform. HLA typing included class I and class II loci at four-digit resolution. Typing coverage differed by locus: A, B, C, DRB1 and DQB1 were typed in about 629-640 donors, DQA1 in approximately 520, DPA1 in 600 to 610, and DPB1 in 400 to 490. Four to six DR-DQ haplotypes were handled as single units for association and clustering, since linkage in the cohort was strong. Across roughly 420 genotyped donors of the cohort, an average of about 250,000 unique TCR beta nucleotide sequences per donor were sequenced, and roughly 18% of those sequences were non-productive.

Only a few counts were recorded for this clone. Its binding antigen is unknown. Base qualities are not recorded, but no much larger clone differs from it by a single base. Library construction relied on the immunoSEQ multiplex PCR assay. For the multiplex PCR, a mixture combining 60 forward primers for TCR Vbeta segments and 13 reverse primers for TCR Jbeta segments was used. Amplification of the CDR3 region of rearranged TCR beta genes was performed with a multiplex PCR assay on genomic DNA. Amplified TCR beta libraries were sequenced as 87-base-pair reads on the Illumina HiSeq System. The authors processed their data as follows. A later analysis tallied roughly 80 million unique TCR beta chains across the 666 repertoires, and about 10 million of those chains were shared by two or more donors. To remove PCR and sequencing errors, raw reads were error-corrected and collapsed into unique sequences using a nearest-neighbor algorithm that merged closely related sequences. To assign V, D and J gene segments, CDR3 sequences were aligned to IMGT reference sequences. Each retained sequence needed at least a six-nucleotide match to both a V gene segment and a J gene segment. A rearrangement counted as productive if the CDR3 had no stop codons and remained in frame with V and J, and every other rearrangement counted as non-productive. Following IMGT convention, CDR3 was defined as the stretch from the second conserved V-encoded cysteine to the conserved J-encoded phenylalanine. Sequences without an unambiguous match to a single V gene segment were excluded from the earlier analysis of 500 to 700 of the donors. An earlier analysis of just under 600 of the donors called V segments functional above 56.7% productive rearrangements and segregating when the between-donor standard deviation exceeded 5%. A statistical classification framework was built to diagnose cytomegalovirus status from the catalog of TCR beta chain sequences. A later analysis assigned V and J genes by comparing TCR nucleotide sequences with IMGT/GENE-DB human TR gene sequences. The TCRdist pipeline was used in a later analysis to assign CDR3 sequences and most-parsimonious VDJ recombination scenarios. A later analysis defined each TCR beta chain by its CDR3 amino acid sequence plus V-gene family, and excluded reads lacking a unique V-gene family. As a way to deal with suspected cross-contamination and a sequencing artifact, a later analysis dropped 450 to 600 nucleotide sequences that were highly shared and had low generation probability. A later analysis calculated a clonal expansion index for each public chain from normalized within-repertoire ranks of inferred template counts. Generation probabilities in a later analysis came from a VDJ recombination model fitted to out-of-frame rearrangements, and those results were checked against IGoR. In a later analysis, hypergeometric tests were used to score TCR-TCR, TCR-HLA and TCR-CMV co-occurrence, with a repertoire-size bias correction applied to TCR pairs. In a later analysis, false discovery rates were estimated by permuting HLA or CMV assignments 20 times. In a later analysis, co-occurring TCRs were grouped using DBSCAN, with TCRdist sequence similarity added in when clustering inside HLA-allele-positive subsets. Repertoires with fewer than 30,000 or more than 120,000 public chains were left out of co-occurrence clustering, as were five repertoires with anomalous nucleotide sharing. The table was pulled from immuneACCESS by TCRdb, which kept in-frame rearrangements only. Such tables lose some clones; where checked, under half of the loss comes from unresolved V genes, and the rest has no known cause. That table furnishes V, J and clone size, whereas the DNA furnished D and trimming. Within this sample are about 140,000 clones, with 76% of them counted one time only. Clones ranked in the top ten supply 1.8% of the sample.

Study-wide conclusions, independent of this receptor: Presence/absence analyses assumed roughly uniform sequencing depth across donors, an assumption that may not hold. The earlier analysis of a few hundred of the donors excluded approximately 15 rarely observed V segments, including chromosome 9 orphons, because counts were too low. Compared with the 666-donor mean, donors in an Asian-associated ancestry cluster had fewer N-insertions in productive TCRs, according to a later genetic analysis. A few of the identified cytomegalovirus-associated TCR beta chains were confirmed in vitro to be specific for cytomegalovirus antigens. An earlier analysis of around 540 of the donors showed that most TCR beta V segments appeared in productive rearrangements either about 87% or about 30% of the time, which broadly matched IMGT annotations. This cohort had only TCR beta chains sequenced, and the lack of alpha or paired-chain data limited which features could be detected. A further reported finding was that TCR beta sequences accurately predicted the HLA-A and HLA-B alleles for most subjects in the first cohort. According to a later analysis, most CMV-associated TCR beta chains appeared to be HLA-restricted, and the HLA associations seemed to be driven largely by CMV exposure. The study listed 164 TCR beta chains as associated with cytomegalovirus. Strong co-occurrence of HLA alleles, especially DR and DQ, made assigning TCR associations to individual alleles difficult. The 87-base-pair reads could not distinguish some IMGT-functional V segments, including TRBV6-2 and TRBV6-3, so those segments were excluded. In a later analysis, HLA-associated TCR beta chains showed more clonal expansion and lower generation probabilities than non-associated chains that were equally common. According to a later analysis, TCR association rates differed among HLA loci, with DRB1 alleles showing the most associated TCRs and HLA-C alleles showing the fewest. Immune exposure information for the cohort was limited to CMV serostatus. The classifier was reported to diagnose cytomegalovirus status with high specificity and sensitivity in both the original cohort and the validation cohort. In a later analysis, around 17,000 TCR beta sequences were associated with specific HLA alleles at a false discovery rate of 0.05. According to the authors, the approach could potentially be generalized to other disease states and immunological phenotypes. A later analysis reported that several top co-occurrence clusters appeared linked to parvovirus B19, influenza, CMV and Epstein-Barr virus. Across donors, most TCR sequences were observed very rarely, whereas some public TCRs were present in many individuals. Linkage disequilibrium might explain the correlated functional status among segregating V segments, but an unknown experimental factor could not be excluded. A cluster of highly shared sequence variants was judged likely to be a technical artifact of the sequencing pipeline. Because HLA typing was unavailable for some donors at each locus, only the typed subset was used in association tests. V-gene and J-gene trimming of TCR beta chains was associated with a missense DCLRE1C variant in a later genetic analysis, and the association was replicated in an independent cohort.

The cysteine opens and the phenylalanine closes a CDR3 of 15 amino acids. CDR3 DNA only is kept here, 45 bases in frame from base 1. The CDR1 and CDR2 encoded by the germline V gene (reference sequence) are LNHNV and YYDKDF. V is pruned by 6 bases and J by 4 bases, leaving 8 bases of the junction without a gene match. The cohort consisted of 670 or so healthy bone marrow donors. At the time of sampling, all cohort members were nominally healthy, though unrecorded immune exposures were likely present. The donor was CMV seronegative and was included in the group of a few hundred seronegative cohort members. Every donor gave a peripheral blood sample, and the peripheral blood mononuclear cells from that sample were used for TCR beta sequencing. The Qiagen DNeasy Blood Extraction Kit was used to extract genomic DNA from the blood cell samples.

Sequenced sample: PBMCs. The source is a man in his forties in good health and CMV-seronegative. The V and J segments used are TRBV15 and TRBJ2-5; 10 bases in the middle match TRBD1. The CDR3 has the sequence CATSLDRGRRETQYF. The DNA is TGTGCCACCAGTCTCGACAGGGGGCGGCGAGAGACCCAGTACTTC.